The 12 T cell receptor beta chains below all came from one sample that was sequenced in a study of CD8 T cells in Susac syndrome. With random hexamers, roughly 0.45 to 1 ug RNA was reverse transcribed. TCRdb used MiXCR to reprocess the immunoSEQ multiplex PCR reads, holding one entry per CDR3 protein. The sample carries 230,000 or so distinct CDR3 sequences, 95% recorded once. Specimen: CD4+ T cells from PBMCs. These TCRs come from a human donor with multiple sclerosis.

This chain joins TRBV24-1 and TRBJ2-1, with 7 bases that match TRBD2. CDR1 and CDR2 from the germline V gene are KGHDR and SFDVKD. This CDR3 has 14 residues. V gave up 2 bases and J gave up 6 bases; unmatched junction bases: 3. The CDR3 region has the DNA TGTGCCACCAGTGATTCGGGGGGAACCAATGAGCAGTTCTTC. Translated, it gives CATSDSGGTNEQFF.

The CDR3 sequence is CASSAFRASYEQYF. CDR3 DNA: TGTGCCAGCAGTGCGTTCCGGGCGTCGTACGAGCAGTACTTC. The rearrangement joins TRBV2 to TRBJ2-7; no clear D. The CDR3 runs 14 residues. Germline V lookup: CDR1 SNHLY, CDR2 FYNNEI. Trimming pared 4 bases from V and 4 bases from J, leaving 14 bases between.

V and J are TRBV12-3 or TRBV12-4 and TRBJ2-1; 7 bases are shared with TRBD2. Losses at the gene ends were 6 bases for V and 7 bases for J; bases not matched to a gene: 0. The CDR3 loop spans 11 amino acids. The CDR3 DNA is TGTGCCAGCAGGCGGGGGAATGAGCAGTTCTTC. It translates to CASRRGNEQFF.

The chain links TRBV20-1 to TRBJ2-7, with D possibly called TRBD1 or TRBD2 (8 bases each). Per germline, CDR1 DFQATT and CDR2 SNEGSKA (reference sequence). The CDR3 extends over 15 amino acids. Trimming left V 0 bases short and J 11 bases short, with 23 bases between. The CDR3, as DNA: TGCAGTGCTAGAGATCCCAGGGGGCCCCTCGGGAGGGAGTACTTC. Protein product: CSARDPRGPLGREYF.

The rearrangement uses TRBV9 and TRBJ2-7; a weak D match, TRBD1 (5 bases). This CDR3 is 15 amino acids long. CDR1 is SGDLS, CDR2 YYNGEE, per germline. Trimming stripped 0 bases from V and 4 bases from J, with 14 bases between. CDR3 sequence reads: CASSVASRAGYEQYF. CDR3 in DNA: TGTGCCAGCAGCGTAGCCAGCAGGGCTGGGTACGAGCAGTACTTC.

This clonotype was seen a single time. This chain links TRBV18 with TRBJ2-1, with D possibly being TRBD1 (5 bases). CDR3 length: 12 amino acids. From germline, CDR1 is KGHSH and CDR2 LQKENI. Trimming shortened V by 6 bases and J by 6 bases, and 9 bases separated the two germline ends. The CDR3 sequence: CASSPRANEQFF. The CDR3 DNA sequence: TGTGCCAGCTCGCCCAGGGCCAATGAGCAGTTCTTC.

The chain has TRBV20-1 and TRBJ2-7; 10 positions agree with TRBD1. Germline trimming cut 4 bases from V and 1 base from J; bases unmatched to any gene: 4. The germline V gene has CDR1 DFQATT and CDR2 SNEGSKA (reference sequence). The length of the CDR3 is 14 residues. The CDR3 protein is CSAIGTGASYEQYF. The CDR3 DNA reads TGCAGTGCTATCGGGACAGGGGCGTCCTACGAGCAGTACTTC.

The chain employs TRBV18 and TRBJ2-5; D is unclear. V shed 2 bases and J shed 5 bases, with 9 bases lying between them. In germline, CDR1 is KGHSH, CDR2 LQKENI. This CDR3 contains 13 residues. CDR3 protein: CASSPGAIETQYF. DNA for the CDR3: TGTGCCAGCTCACCAGGAGCGATCGAGACCCAGTACTTC.

This sequence joins TRBV7-8 and TRBJ2-5; TRBD1 aligns across 7 bases. V was clipped by 5 bases and J by 1 base; unmatched bases: 4. The CDR3 is 14 residues long. Germline values: CDR1 SGHVS, CDR2 FQNEAQ. CDR3 in amino acids: CASSTDRAQETQYF. CDR3 nucleotides: TGTGCCAGCAGCACTGACAGGGCCCAAGAGACCCAGTACTTC. The variable domain in full, with the rest retrieved from reference TRBV7-8 and TRBJ2-5, is GAGVSQSPRYKVAKRGQDVALRCDPISGHVSLFWYQQALGQGPEFLTYFQNEAQLDKSGLPSDRFFAERPEGSVSTLKIQRTQQEDSAVYLCASSTDRAQETQYFGPGTRLLVL.

This rearrangement joins TRBV6-5 to TRBJ2-3; no firm D call. The germline gives CDR1 MNHEY, CDR2 SVGAGI. V lost 7 bases and J 5 bases, leaving 7 bases between the germline ends. The CDR3 runs 11 residues. The CDR3 coding sequence is TGTGCCAGCATCAACAGAGATACGCAGTATTTT. Residues: CASINRDTQYF.

This chain uses TRBV20-1 with TRBJ2-7; 9 nucleotides line up with TRBD1. V was clipped by 3 bases and J by 6 bases; unmatched bases: 6. In germline, CDR1 is DFQATT, CDR2 SNEGSKA (reference sequence). This CDR3 comprises 13 residues. This CDR3 reads CSASIRTGVEQYF. In nucleotides, the CDR3 is TGCAGTGCTAGTATAAGGACAGGGGTCGAGCAGTACTTC.

The chain carries TRBV12-3 or TRBV12-4 and TRBJ2-1, with TRBD2 matching over 15 bases. The CDR3 length is 17 residues. The V and J ends lost 5 bases and 8 bases, in that order; junction bases with no gene match: 10. The chain's CDR3 is CASSRRTSGRAIDEQFF. The CDR3 DNA is TGTGCCAGCAGTCGCCGGACTAGCGGGAGGGCTATCGATGAGCAGTTCTTC.